This T cell receptor (beta chain) is from a study of cytomegalovirus exposure and HLA in healthy donors. Assay used: immunoSEQ multiplex PCR; TCRdb lists only in-frame clones, some missing. In the table there are 90,000 to 130,000 clones, approximately 89% of which are singletons. The CDR3 loop spans 11 amino acids. Germline CDR1 and CDR2: MNHEY and SVGAGI. With 7 bases removed from V and 5 bases from J, the gap between germline ends came to 8 bases. The chain joins TRBV6-5 to TRBJ1-2; D is possibly TRBD1 (5 bases). The sequencing sample was made of PBMCs. The sequence came from a woman younger than 35 in good health and CMV-seronegative. The CDR3 loop reads CASTGGYGYTF. CDR3 DNA: TGTGCCAGCACGGGGGGGTATGGCTACACCTTC.